This is a list of T cell receptor beta chains from one sample in a study of identifying expanded T cells in peripheral blood. Sequenced by immunoSEQ multiplex PCR; TCRdb stores in-frame clones only, minus some. The sample includes some 90,000 clones, around 88% of them seen just once. The sample taken for sequencing was blood. Receptors were obtained from a person aged 18-69 years in good health. The CDR3 runs from the conserved cysteine through the conserved F or W. Fields, in order: V gene, J gene, clone size, D gene, CDR3 protein, CDR3 DNA. A D gene is named only where the DNA matches it firmly. Clone size is given for some rows only: seen once, a few or many times, or a class if the clone is expanded.

V gene: TRBV7-9
J gene: TRBJ2-3
clone size: NA
D gene: NA
CDR3 protein: CASSYTSSADTQYF
CDR3 DNA: TGTGCCAGCAGCTATACTTCGTCTGCAGATACGCAGTATTTT

V gene: TRBV15
J gene: TRBJ2-5
clone size: NA
D gene: NA
CDR3 protein: CATSRRETQYF
CDR3 DNA: TGTGCCACCAGCAGAAGAGAGACCCAGTACTTC

V gene: TRBV18
J gene: TRBJ1-4
clone size: NA
D gene: TRBD1
CDR3 protein: CASSPPLQGTNEKLFF
CDR3 DNA: TGTGCCAGCTCACCACCTTTACAGGGGACTAATGAAAAACTGTTTTTT

V gene: TRBV18
J gene: TRBJ2-5
clone size: NA
D gene: TRBD2
CDR3 protein: CASSRSGGETQYF
CDR3 DNA: TGTGCCAGCTCACGGAGCGGGGGAGAGACCCAGTACTTC

V gene: TRBV6-4
J gene: TRBJ1-4
clone size: NA
D gene: NA
CDR3 protein: CASSPGFLADEKLFF
CDR3 DNA: TGTGCCAGCAGTCCCGGTTTTTTGGCGGATGAAAAACTGTTTTTT

V gene: TRBV5-5
J gene: TRBJ1-1
clone size: NA
D gene: NA
CDR3 protein: CASSLDSTEAFF
CDR3 DNA: TGTGCCAGCAGCCTGGACTCGACTGAAGCTTTCTTT

V gene: TRBV30
J gene: TRBJ2-1
clone size: NA
D gene: NA
CDR3 protein: CAWKQYGAEQFF
CDR3 DNA: TGTGCCTGGAAACAGTATGGGGCTGAGCAGTTCTTC

V gene: TRBV19
J gene: TRBJ1-5
clone size: NA
D gene: TRBD1
CDR3 protein: CASSMEGGEQPQHF
CDR3 DNA: TGTGCCAGTAGTATGGAAGGGGGCGAACAGCCCCAGCATTTT

V gene: TRBV19
J gene: TRBJ2-7
clone size: NA
D gene: NA
CDR3 protein: CASSIYGFGGLDEQYF
CDR3 DNA: TGTGCCAGTAGTATTTACGGTTTCGGGGGATTGGACGAGCAGTACTTC

V gene: TRBV19
J gene: TRBJ2-1
clone size: NA
D gene: TRBD2
CDR3 protein: CASSIRSGAYNEQFF
CDR3 DNA: TGTGCCAGTAGTATTCGTAGCGGGGCGTACAATGAGCAGTTCTTC

V gene: TRBV7-8
J gene: TRBJ1-1
clone size: NA
D gene: NA
CDR3 protein: CASIPSTSGVNTEAFF
CDR3 DNA: TGTGCCAGCATCCCATCGACCTCGGGGGTGAACACTGAAGCTTTCTTT

V gene: TRBV11-2
J gene: TRBJ2-1
clone size: NA
D gene: TRBD2
CDR3 protein: CASSLASGGAANEQFF
CDR3 DNA: TGTGCCAGCAGCTTGGCTAGCGGGGGGGCGGCAAATGAGCAGTTCTTC

V gene: TRBV19
J gene: TRBJ1-5
clone size: few
D gene: NA
CDR3 protein: CASSVGLTPGQPQHF
CDR3 DNA: TGTGCCAGTAGTGTAGGCCTCACTCCCGGTCAGCCCCAGCATTTT

V gene: TRBV5-1
J gene: TRBJ1-1
clone size: NA
D gene: TRBD1
CDR3 protein: CASSLTGGPNTEAFF
CDR3 DNA: TGCGCCAGCAGCTTGACAGGGGGCCCCAACACTGAAGCTTTCTTT

V gene: TRBV7-3
J gene: TRBJ2-1
clone size: NA
D gene: NA
CDR3 protein: CASSSRRGLSAYNEQFF
CDR3 DNA: TGTGCCAGCAGCTCACGGCGAGGTCTGAGCGCCTACAATGAGCAGTTCTTC

V gene: TRBV5-1
J gene: TRBJ2-5
clone size: NA
D gene: NA
CDR3 protein: CASSLDSSRETQYF
CDR3 DNA: TGCGCCAGCAGCTTGGATTCTTCGAGGGAGACCCAGTACTTC

V gene: TRBV30
J gene: TRBJ2-7
clone size: NA
D gene: NA
CDR3 protein: CAWSVRPRGEQYF
CDR3 DNA: TGTGCCTGGAGTGTCCGCCCACGGGGCGAGCAGTACTTC

V gene: TRBV30
J gene: TRBJ2-7
clone size: NA
D gene: NA
CDR3 protein: CAWNAGPYEQYF
CDR3 DNA: TGTGCCTGGAATGCAGGACCCTACGAGCAGTACTTC

V gene: TRBV7-9
J gene: TRBJ1-2
clone size: NA
D gene: NA
CDR3 protein: CASSLNDVLGGYTF
CDR3 DNA: TGTGCCAGCAGCTTAAACGACGTCCTAGGAGGCTACACCTTC

V gene: TRBV2
J gene: TRBJ1-1
clone size: NA
D gene: TRBD1
CDR3 protein: CASSDGQGNTEAFF
CDR3 DNA: TGTGCCAGCAGTGACGGACAGGGGAACACTGAAGCTTTCTTT

V gene: TRBV18
J gene: TRBJ1-1
clone size: NA
D gene: NA
CDR3 protein: CASSSSGGVEAFF
CDR3 DNA: TGTGCCAGCTCATCCTCGGGGGGCGTTGAAGCTTTCTTT

V gene: TRBV10-3
J gene: TRBJ1-4
clone size: NA
D gene: TRBD1
CDR3 protein: CAISRGGDEKLFF
CDR3 DNA: TGTGCCATCAGTAGAGGGGGCGATGAAAAACTGTTTTTT

V gene: TRBV7-9
J gene: TRBJ1-5
clone size: NA
D gene: NA
CDR3 protein: CASSLGTAANQPQHF
CDR3 DNA: TGTGCCAGCAGCTTAGGCACAGCTGCCAATCAGCCCCAGCATTTT

V gene: TRBV27
J gene: TRBJ1-1
clone size: NA
D gene: NA
CDR3 protein: CASSPYGAYAEAFF
CDR3 DNA: TGTGCCAGCAGTCCATATGGGGCCTATGCTGAAGCTTTCTTT

V gene: TRBV7-8
J gene: TRBJ2-7
clone size: NA
D gene: NA
CDR3 protein: CASSYTQRASYEQYF
CDR3 DNA: TGTGCCAGCAGCTATACGCAGCGAGCGTCCTACGAGCAGTACTTC

V gene: TRBV27
J gene: TRBJ2-2
clone size: NA
D gene: NA
CDR3 protein: CASSLAGGELFF
CDR3 DNA: TGTGCCAGCAGTTTAGCAGGGGGGGAGCTGTTTTTT

V gene: TRBV30
J gene: TRBJ1-1
clone size: NA
D gene: TRBD1
CDR3 protein: CAWRLGQGITEAFF
CDR3 DNA: TGTGCCTGGAGATTGGGACAGGGGATCACTGAAGCTTTCTTT

V gene: TRBV11-2
J gene: TRBJ1-3
clone size: NA
D gene: NA
CDR3 protein: CASSSGDSGNTIYF
CDR3 DNA: TGTGCCAGCAGCTCGGGCGACTCTGGAAACACCATATATTTT

V gene: TRBV6-6
J gene: TRBJ1-5
clone size: NA
D gene: TRBD1
CDR3 protein: CASSLGGPRSNQPQHF
CDR3 DNA: TGTGCCAGCAGCCTAGGGGGCCCCCGTAGCAATCAGCCCCAGCATTTT

V gene: TRBV2
J gene: TRBJ2-5
clone size: NA
D gene: NA
CDR3 protein: CASSIIFETQYF
CDR3 DNA: TGTGCCAGCAGTATAATCTTTGAGACCCAGTACTTC

V gene: TRBV4-1
J gene: TRBJ2-5
clone size: NA
D gene: TRBD1
CDR3 protein: CASSQEGGTVPRQETQYF
CDR3 DNA: TGCGCCAGCAGCCAAGAAGGGGGCACCGTCCCACGACAAGAGACCCAGTACTTC

V gene: TRBV18
J gene: TRBJ1-1
clone size: NA
D gene: NA
CDR3 protein: CASSPQGLNTEAFF
CDR3 DNA: TGTGCCAGCTCACCTCAGGGACTGAACACTGAAGCTTTCTTT

V gene: TRBV27
J gene: TRBJ1-2
clone size: NA
D gene: NA
CDR3 protein: CASRGHLNYGYTF
CDR3 DNA: TGTGCCAGCAGGGGTCACCTTAACTATGGCTACACCTTC